Shown below are 30 T cell receptor beta chains from a single sample sequenced in a study of T cell repertoires in cytomegalovirus infection. What these receptors recognize is not known. TCRdb itself ran the reads through MiXCR, one entry per CDR3 protein. The sample has 380,000 or so distinct CDR3 sequences, approximately 30% seen once. The specimen was cultured PBMCs, collected from culture after CMV antigen stimulation. Every receptor here comes from a human donor in good health (CMV status not recorded). Some clones in this sample may be carry-over from other donors' samples.

The chain links TRBV12-5 to TRBJ1-5; D unresolved. The V end was cut by 4 bases, the J end by 4 bases, with 8 bases between. This CDR3 spans 13 amino acids. CDR1 and CDR2 (germline): LGHNT, FRNRAP. This chain's CDR3 is CASGSNRNQPQHF. In nucleotides, the CDR3 is TGTGCTAGTGGTTCCAATCGGAATCAGCCCCAGCATTTT.

The V call is TRBV29-1, the J call TRBJ2-7; TRBD2 agrees at 11 bases. Trimming cost V 1 base and J 5 bases; bases outside gene matches: 10. The CDR3 loop spans 16 amino acids. CDR1 and CDR2 from the germline V gene are SQVTM and ANQGSEA. The CDR3 nucleotides are TGCAGCGTTGAAGGGGTGATTAGCGGGAGGGTTGACGAGCAGTACTTC. The encoded protein is CSVEGVISGRVDEQYF.

A single count supports this clonotype. The chain combines TRBV29-1 with TRBJ2-3, with a weak D call TRBD2 (6 bases). The CDR3 spans 15 residues. CDR1 and CDR2 (germline): SQVTM, ANQGSEA. Between the trimmed V and J ends, which lost 0 bases and 8 bases, there was a span of 18 bases. The CDR3 coding sequence is TGCAGCGTTGAAGATTGGCCTAGCGACGTAGGTACGCAGTATTTT. Its protein product is CSVEDWPSDVGTQYF.

The rearrangement uses TRBV27 and TRBJ2-4; D is possibly TRBD1 (5 bases). V lost 6 bases and J 7 bases, leaving 13 bases between the germline ends. The V gene's germline CDR1 is MNHEY and CDR2 SMNVEV (reference sequence). This CDR3 contains 13 residues. The CDR3 coding sequence is TGTGCCAGCAGAAAAGACAGCTACAACATTCAGTACTTC. This encodes CASRKDSYNIQYF.

The table lists this clonotype with a few counts. The chain recombines TRBV7-9 with TRBJ1-3; TRBD1 is a possible D gene (5 bases). Germline loops: CDR1 SEHNR, CDR2 FQNEAQ (reference sequence). The CDR3 sequence is 15 residues long. V lost 5 bases to trimming and J lost 4 bases, with 15 bases between them. CDR3 sequence reads: CASSLLRGRGNTIYF. The CDR3 nucleotides read TGTGCCAGCAGCCTCCTCCGGGGCAGGGGAAACACCATATATTTT.

This clonotype has at least ten counts. The CDR3 loop is CASSFTPGRQGGEQFF. The CDR3 region has the DNA TGTGCCAGCAGTTTTACCCCGGGACGCCAAGGGGGTGAGCAGTTCTTC. The chain couples TRBV7-2 to TRBJ2-1, with D possibly matching TRBD1 (6 bases). This CDR3 has 16 residues. Looked up from germline, CDR1 is SGHTA and CDR2 is FQGNSA. Trimming stripped 6 bases from V and 9 bases from J, with 24 bases between.

The CDR3 DNA reads as TGTGCCAGTAGTAGCCAGGGGGGGGCCGGGGAGCTGTTTTTT. It specifies CASSSQGGAGELFF. This chain connects TRBV19 to TRBJ2-2; D is tentatively TRBD1 or TRBD2 (7 bases each). In germline, CDR1 is LNHDA, CDR2 SQIVND (reference sequence). The CDR3 runs 14 residues. Trimming removed 4 bases from V and 6 bases from J, with 12 bases in between.

The chain carries TRBV12-3 or TRBV12-4 and TRBJ1-5; no clear D. This CDR3 is built from 15 residues. Trimming left V 2 bases short and J 10 bases short, with 18 bases between. As DNA, the CDR3 is TGTGCCAGCAGTTTAAGGGTCGGGCGATTGAATCCCCAGCATTTT. It yields the protein CASSLRVGRLNPQHF.

This clonotype came up a few times. This chain joins TRBV7-9 and TRBJ2-3, with D possibly being TRBD2 (5 bases). CDR1 and CDR2 from the germline V gene are SEHNR and FQNEAQ (reference sequence). The CDR3 length is 16 residues. Trimming removed 1 base from V and 0 bases from J, with 11 bases in between. CDR3 sequence (DNA): TGTGCCAGCAGCTTAGATCCTAGCCTAAGCACAGATACGCAGTATTTT. Residues: CASSLDPSLSTDTQYF. Together with reference TRBV7-9 and TRBJ2-3, the CDR3 gives the full variable domain: DTGVSQNPRHKITKRGQNVTFRCDPISEHNRLYWYRQTLGQGPEFLTYFQNEAQLEKSRLLSDRFSAERPKGSFSTLEIQRTEQGDSAMYLCASSLDPSLSTDTQYFGPGTRLTVL.

Only a few counts were recorded for this clonotype. J is TRBJ2-1 and V is TRBV19; unclear D gene. V was shortened by 3 bases and J by 8 bases, with 8 bases between the two germline ends. The CDR3 loop spans 12 amino acids. CDR1 and CDR2 (germline): LNHDA, SQIVND (reference sequence). CDR3 in DNA: TGTGCCAGTAGTATTGGCATCCATGAGCAGTTCTTC. Its translation: CASSIGIHEQFF.

Worth noting for this clonotype: Compared with germline, one end of the junction differs, possibly owing to a read error. The chain carries TRBV6-8 and TRBJ1-3; D unclear. The CDR3 totals 15 residues. The germline V gene has CDR1 MNHGY and CDR2 SAAAGT. The CDR3: CASSLDRTNGNTIYF. In DNA form, the CDR3 reads TGCGCCAGCAGCCTCGACCGTACCAATGGAAACACCATATATTTT.

V is TRBV27 and J is TRBJ2-1; 15 bases agree with TRBD2. Germline-derived CDR1 and CDR2 are MNHEY and SMNVEV (reference sequence). J was trimmed by 2 bases and V by 5 bases; bases with no gene match: 4. This CDR3 region has 17 residues. CDR3 region: CASSRWTSGRAYNEQFF. In DNA, the CDR3 is TGTGCCAGCAGTAGATGGACTAGCGGGAGGGCCTACAATGAGCAGTTCTTC.

Only a few counts were recorded for this clonotype. This chain links TRBV4-1 with TRBJ1-2; 7 nucleotides match TRBD1. This CDR3 is built from 14 residues. After removal of 2 bases from V and 5 bases from J, the junction contained 5 bases not matched to a gene. Germline assignment: CDR1 MGHRA and CDR2 YSYEKL. CDR3 nucleotides: TGCGCCAGCAGCCAACCGGGACAGACATATGGCTACACCTTC. It codes for CASSQPGQTYGYTF.

This CDR3 reads CASSLEAGAPEAFF. CDR3 DNA sequence: TGTGCCAGCAGCTTGGAGGCAGGGGCCCCTGAAGCTTTCTTT. This chain connects TRBV5-4 to TRBJ1-1; D is perhaps TRBD1 (6 bases). V was pared by 0 bases and J by 6 bases, with 12 bases between. The CDR3 runs 14 residues. CDR1 and CDR2 from the germline V gene are SGHNT and YYREEE (reference sequence).

This clonotype was seen at least ten times. V and J are TRBV7-8 and TRBJ2-3; TRBD2 aligns across 9 bases. The CDR3 has 18 amino acids. Germline values: CDR1 SGHVS, CDR2 FQNEAQ. The junction had 13 bases not matched to a gene; V was cut back by 3 bases and J by 3 bases. CDR3 coding DNA: TGTGCCAGCAGCTTGCAACGCGTGGGTAGCGGGAGAACAGATACGCAGTATTTT. Amino acid sequence: CASSLQRVGSGRTDTQYF.

The V call is TRBV5-6, the J call TRBJ2-6; 10 bases map to TRBD1. With V trimmed by 1 base and J by 0 bases, 1 base remained unmatched. CDR3 length equals 17 residues. Germline lookup yields CDR1 SGHDT and CDR2 YYEEEE. The CDR3 DNA is TGTGCCAGCAGCTTGTGGACAGGGGGCTCTGGGGCCAACGTCCTGACTTTC. This encodes CASSLWTGGSGANVLTF. The complete variable domain, with remaining parts taken from reference TRBV5-6 and TRBJ2-6, reads DAGVTQSPTHLIKTRGQQVTLRCSPKSGHDTVSWYQQALGQGPQFIFQYYEEEERQRGNFPDRFSGHQFPNYSSELNVNALLLGDSALYLCASSLWTGGSGANVLTFGAGSRLTVL.

The chain is built from TRBV6-5 and TRBJ1-2; no definite D call. Trimming left V 7 bases short and J 8 bases short, with 26 bases between. The CDR3 is made up of 16 amino acids. In germline, CDR1 is MNHEY, CDR2 SVGAGI. The CDR3 region is CASTRRQLSGLSGYTF. For the CDR3, the DNA is TGTGCCAGCACTCGAAGGCAGTTATCGGGTTTATCCGGCTACACCTTC.

This chain uses TRBV6-2 or TRBV6-3 with TRBJ2-4; no firm D call. The germline V and J ends were trimmed by 7 bases and 1 base, with 11 bases remaining between them. The CDR3 sequence is 14 residues long. In germline, CDR1 is MNHEY, CDR2 SVGEGT. CDR3 amino acids: CASTPTRAKNIQYF. In DNA, the CDR3 is TGTGCCAGCACCCCGACAAGGGCCAAAAACATTCAGTACTTC.

This clonotype occurred a few times. This chain links TRBV7-6 with TRBJ2-3; 15 bases map to TRBD2. The CDR3 contains 17 residues. Germline V lookup: CDR1 SGHVS, CDR2 FNYEAQ. V was pared by 6 bases and J by 2 bases, with 6 bases of the junction left unmatched. The CDR3 reads CASSHGLAGGFTDTQYF. The CDR3, as DNA: TGTGCCAGCAGTCACGGACTAGCGGGAGGGTTCACAGATACGCAGTATTTT. Combining the CDR3 with reference TRBV7-6 and TRBJ2-3 gives the whole variable domain GAGVSQSPRYKVTKRGQDVALRCDPISGHVSLYWYRQALGQGPEFLTYFNYEAQQDKSGLPNDRFSAERPEGSISTLTIQRTEQRDSAMYRCASSHGLAGGFTDTQYFGPGTRLTVL.

The genes are TRBV12-3 or TRBV12-4 and TRBJ2-5, with 7 bases identical to TRBD2. The CDR3 is 15 residues long. J gave up 2 bases and V 7 bases, and 10 bases lay outside the gene matches. CDR3 bases: TGTGCCAGCACAAATACGGGGGGTGATCAAGAGACCCAGTACTTC. This sequence encodes CASTNTGGDQETQYF.

The chain is built from TRBV7-2 and TRBJ2-1; TRBD2 might be the D (6 bases). Trimming cost V 5 bases and J 9 bases, with 20 bases left between them. This CDR3 is built from 15 residues. Germline V lookup: CDR1 SGHTA, CDR2 FQGNSA. The CDR3 spells CASSAARLVLGEQFF. CDR3 sequence (DNA): TGTGCCAGCAGCGCCGCCAGACTAGTTTTGGGTGAGCAGTTCTTC.

This clonotype was observed at least ten times. The V call is TRBV7-8, the J call TRBJ2-1, with TRBD2 matching over 13 bases. The germline CDR1 and CDR2 sequences are SGHVS and FQNEAQ. V gave up 1 base and J gave up 0 bases; unmatched junction bases: 9. The CDR3 contains 20 residues. The CDR3 DNA is TGTGCCAGCAGCTTAGGGGGGGGACTAGCGGGAACGAGCTCCTACAATGAGCAGTTCTTC. The encoded protein is CASSLGGGLAGTSSYNEQFF.

The chain couples TRBV7-2 to TRBJ2-5; D remains unclear. V lost 5 bases to trimming and J lost 2 bases, with 9 bases between them. Germline V lookup: CDR1 SGHTA, CDR2 FQGNSA. CDR3 size: 13 residues. CDR3 bases: TGTGCCAGCAGCAAGGAAATACAAGAGACCCAGTACTTC. This encodes CASSKEIQETQYF.

The rearrangement links TRBV28 to TRBJ2-1; D might be TRBD2 (6 bases). Trimming took 6 bases from V and 3 from J, leaving 18 bases between them. The germline CDR1 and CDR2 sequences are MDHEN and SYDVKM. This CDR3 spans 16 amino acids. CDR3 protein: CASRIKGRSGYNEQFF. The CDR3 bases are TGTGCCAGCAGGATCAAAGGGAGGAGTGGCTACAATGAGCAGTTCTTC.

The chain employs TRBV5-4 and TRBJ2-2, with TRBD1 matching 9 bases. The V segment lost 4 bases and the J segment 6 bases; nucleotides outside the gene matches: 7. Germline CDR1 SGHNT, CDR2 YYREEE (reference sequence). This CDR3 contains 15 residues. CDR3 nucleotide sequence: TGTGCCAGCAGCCTCGGACAGGGGCGGCCCGGGGAGCTGTTTTTT. Protein product: CASSLGQGRPGELFF.

The V gene is TRBV6-2 or TRBV6-3, the J gene TRBJ2-7; 9 bases are a match to TRBD2. This CDR3 spans 16 amino acids. Germline V gene lookup returns CDR1 MNHEY and CDR2 SVGEGT. With 0 bases clipped from V and 0 bases from J, the junction kept 3 bases outside the gene matches. Here the CDR3 reads CASSYSASGTSYEQYV. CDR3 DNA: TGTGCCAGCAGTTACTCTGCTAGCGGGACCTCCTACGAGCAGTACGTC.

This chain uses TRBV27 with TRBJ2-1, with 10 bases identical to TRBD2. The CDR3 runs 16 residues. Germline lookup yields CDR1 MNHEY and CDR2 SMNVEV (reference sequence). The V segment lost 0 bases and the J segment 7 bases; nucleotides outside the gene matches: 6. CDR3 loop: CASSLSPSGSWNEQFF. DNA of the CDR3: TGTGCCAGCAGTTTATCACCTAGCGGGAGTTGGAATGAGCAGTTCTTC.

This clonotype was detected a few times. The rearrangement joins TRBV7-9 to TRBJ2-1; TRBD2 matches 7 bases. Germline V gene lookup returns CDR1 SEHNR and CDR2 FQNEAQ (reference sequence). The CDR3 loop spans 15 amino acids. Unmatched junction bases numbered 12, after V lost 6 bases and J lost 7 bases. The CDR3: CASSPSGTASNEQFF. For the CDR3, the DNA is TGTGCCAGCAGTCCGAGCGGGACTGCGTCTAATGAGCAGTTCTTC. Full variable domain (outside the CDR3, taken from reference TRBV7-9 and TRBJ2-1): DTGVSQNPRHKITKRGQNVTFRCDPISEHNRLYWYRQTLGQGPEFLTYFQNEAQLEKSRLLSDRFSAERPKGSFSTLEIQRTEQGDSAMYLCASSPSGTASNEQFFGPGTRLTVL.

Details on this clonotype: At one of its ends the junction is not consistent with the germline gene, which may arise from a read error. V usage is TRBV27 and J usage is TRBJ2-4; D is unclear. There are 14 residues in the CDR3. CDR1 MNHEY and CDR2 SMNVEV come from the germline V gene (reference sequence). The CDR3 protein is CASAPMGPKSIQYF. The CDR3 nucleotides read TGTGCCAGCGCCCCGATGGGCCCCAAAAGCATTCAGTACTTC.

The genes are TRBV7-2 and TRBJ1-6, with 9 bases aligning to TRBD1. The J segment lost 8 bases and the V segment lost 3 bases, leaving 14 bases of the junction unmatched. CDR3 length: 18 residues. Germline V gene data show CDR1 as SGHTA and CDR2 as FQGNSA. In nucleotides, the CDR3 is TGTGCCAGCAGCTTGACGGGACAGGGTTTCGGGGTTGATTCACCCCTCCACTTT. This encodes CASSLTGQGFGVDSPLHF.